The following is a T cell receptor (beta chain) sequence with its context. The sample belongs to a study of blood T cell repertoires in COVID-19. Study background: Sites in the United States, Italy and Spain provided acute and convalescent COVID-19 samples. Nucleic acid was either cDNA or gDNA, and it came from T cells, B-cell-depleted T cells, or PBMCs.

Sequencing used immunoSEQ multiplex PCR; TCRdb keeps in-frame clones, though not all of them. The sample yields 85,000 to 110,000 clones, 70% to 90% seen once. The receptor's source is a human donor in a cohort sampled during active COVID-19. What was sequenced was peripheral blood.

The CDR3 nucleotides read TGCGCCAGCAGCTTGACTAGCGGGTCCACAGATACGCAGTATTTT. Translating it yields CASSLTSGSTDTQYF. The chain combines TRBV5-1 with TRBJ2-3; TRBD2 agrees at 9 bases. V shed 1 base and J 2 bases; nucleotides not matched to a gene: 2. Germline V lookup: CDR1 SGHRS, CDR2 YFSETQ. The CDR3 covers 15 residues.